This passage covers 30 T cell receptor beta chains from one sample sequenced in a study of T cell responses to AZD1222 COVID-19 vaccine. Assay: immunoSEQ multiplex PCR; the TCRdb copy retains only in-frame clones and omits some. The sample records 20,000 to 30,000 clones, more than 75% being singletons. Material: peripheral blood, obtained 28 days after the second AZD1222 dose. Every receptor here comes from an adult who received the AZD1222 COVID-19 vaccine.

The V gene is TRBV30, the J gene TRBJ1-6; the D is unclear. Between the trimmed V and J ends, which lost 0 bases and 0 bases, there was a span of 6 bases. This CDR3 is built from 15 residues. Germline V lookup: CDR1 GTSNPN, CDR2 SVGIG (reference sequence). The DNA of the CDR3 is TGTGCCTGGAGTGTTCCGAGCTCCTATAATTCACCCCTCCACTTT. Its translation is CAWSVPSSYNSPLHF.

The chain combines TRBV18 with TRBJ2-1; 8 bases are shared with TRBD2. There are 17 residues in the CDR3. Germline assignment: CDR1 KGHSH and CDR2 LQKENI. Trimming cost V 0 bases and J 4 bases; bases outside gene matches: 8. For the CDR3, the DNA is TGTGCCAGCTCACCACCCTCGGGAGCGGGAGCGTACAATGAGCAGTTCTTC. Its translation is CASSPPSGAGAYNEQFF. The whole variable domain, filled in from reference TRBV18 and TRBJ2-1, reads NAGVMQNPRHLVRRRGQEARLRCSPMKGHSHVYWYRQLPEEGLKFMVYLQKENIIDESGMPKERFSAEFPKEGPSILRIQQVVRGDSAAYFCASSPPSGAGAYNEQFFGPGTRLTVL.

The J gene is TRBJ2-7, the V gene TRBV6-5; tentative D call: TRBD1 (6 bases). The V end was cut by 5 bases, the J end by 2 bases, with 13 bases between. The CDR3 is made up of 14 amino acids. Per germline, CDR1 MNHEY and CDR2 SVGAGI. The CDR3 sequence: CASSQQGSAYEQYF. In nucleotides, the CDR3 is TGTGCCAGCAGTCAGCAGGGGTCGGCCTACGAGCAGTACTTC.

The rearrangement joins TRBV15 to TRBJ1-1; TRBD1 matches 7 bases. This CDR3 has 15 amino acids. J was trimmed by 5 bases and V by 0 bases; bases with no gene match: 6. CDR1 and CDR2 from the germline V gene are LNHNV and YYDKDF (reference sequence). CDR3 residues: CATSRDRDSGTEAFF. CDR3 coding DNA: TGTGCCACCAGCAGAGACCGGGACAGTGGGACTGAAGCTTTCTTT.

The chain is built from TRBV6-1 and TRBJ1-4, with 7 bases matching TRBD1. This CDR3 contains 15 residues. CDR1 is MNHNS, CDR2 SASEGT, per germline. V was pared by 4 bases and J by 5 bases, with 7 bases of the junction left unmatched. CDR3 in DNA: TGTGCCAGCAGTGGAGCACAGGGGAGGAATGAAAAACTGTTTTTT. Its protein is CASSGAQGRNEKLFF.

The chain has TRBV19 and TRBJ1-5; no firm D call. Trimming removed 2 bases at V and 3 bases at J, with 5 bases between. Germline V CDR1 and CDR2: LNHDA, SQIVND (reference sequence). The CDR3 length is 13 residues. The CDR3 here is CASSILINQPQHF. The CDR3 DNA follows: TGTGCCAGTAGTATATTAATCAATCAGCCCCAGCATTTT.

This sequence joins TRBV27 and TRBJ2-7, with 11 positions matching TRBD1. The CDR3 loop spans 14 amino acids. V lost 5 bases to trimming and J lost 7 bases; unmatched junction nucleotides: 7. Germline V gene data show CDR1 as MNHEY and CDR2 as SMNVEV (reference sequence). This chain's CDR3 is CASSIGQGAFEQYF. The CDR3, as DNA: TGTGCCAGCAGTATCGGACAGGGGGCGTTTGAGCAGTACTTC.

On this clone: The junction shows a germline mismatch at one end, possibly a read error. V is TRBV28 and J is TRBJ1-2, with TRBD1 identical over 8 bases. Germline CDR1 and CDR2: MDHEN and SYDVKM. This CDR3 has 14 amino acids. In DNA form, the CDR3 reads TGTGCCGGCAGTTTAACAGGGGGATACTATGGCTACACCTTC. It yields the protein CAGSLTGGYYGYTF.

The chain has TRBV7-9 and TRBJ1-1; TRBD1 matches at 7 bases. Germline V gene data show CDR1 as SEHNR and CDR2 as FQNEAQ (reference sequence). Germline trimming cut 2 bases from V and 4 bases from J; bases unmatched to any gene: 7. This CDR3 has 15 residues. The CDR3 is CASSLRQGRGTEAFF. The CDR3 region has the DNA TGTGCCAGCAGCTTACGACAGGGACGGGGCACTGAAGCTTTCTTT.

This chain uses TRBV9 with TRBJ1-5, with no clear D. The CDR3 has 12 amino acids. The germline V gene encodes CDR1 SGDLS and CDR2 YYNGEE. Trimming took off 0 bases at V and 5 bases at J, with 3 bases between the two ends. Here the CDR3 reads CASSVGDQPQHF. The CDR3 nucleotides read TGTGCCAGCAGCGTAGGGGATCAGCCCCAGCATTTT.

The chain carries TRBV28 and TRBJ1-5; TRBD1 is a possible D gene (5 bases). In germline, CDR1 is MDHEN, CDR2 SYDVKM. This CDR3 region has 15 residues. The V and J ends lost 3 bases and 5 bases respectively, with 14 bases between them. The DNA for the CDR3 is TGTGCCAGCAGTTTGAGGGGCAGGGCGGATCAGCCCCAGCATTTT. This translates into CASSLRGRADQPQHF.

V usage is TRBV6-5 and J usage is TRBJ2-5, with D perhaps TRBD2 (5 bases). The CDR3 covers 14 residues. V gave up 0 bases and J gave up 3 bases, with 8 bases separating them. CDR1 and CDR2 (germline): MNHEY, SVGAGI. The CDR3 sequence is CASSYSVGEETQYF. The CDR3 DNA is TGTGCCAGCAGTTACTCCGTCGGGGAAGAGACCCAGTACTTC.

The CDR3 spells CASSQDVEQYF. DNA of the CDR3: TGTGCCAGCAGCCAAGACGTCGAGCAGTACTTC. The chain combines TRBV4-2 with TRBJ2-7; D is unclear. The V end was cut by 0 bases, the J end by 6 bases, with 3 bases between. The CDR3 length is 11 residues. The V gene's germline CDR1 is LGHNA and CDR2 YNFKEQ.

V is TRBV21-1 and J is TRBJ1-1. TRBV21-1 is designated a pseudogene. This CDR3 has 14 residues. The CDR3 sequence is CASSKGRGNTEAFF. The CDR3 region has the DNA TGTGCCAGCAGCAAAGGGAGGGGGAACACTGAAGCTTTCTTT.

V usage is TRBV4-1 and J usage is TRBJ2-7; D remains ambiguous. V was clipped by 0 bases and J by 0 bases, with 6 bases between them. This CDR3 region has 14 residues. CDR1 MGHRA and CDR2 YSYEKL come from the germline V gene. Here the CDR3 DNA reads TGCGCCAGCAGCCAAGAAGTCCCCTCCTACGAGCAGTACTTC. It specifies CASSQEVPSYEQYF.

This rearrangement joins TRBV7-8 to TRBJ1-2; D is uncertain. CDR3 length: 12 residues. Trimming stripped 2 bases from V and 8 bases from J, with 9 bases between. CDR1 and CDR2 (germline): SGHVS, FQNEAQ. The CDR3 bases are TGTGCCAGCAGCTTAAACCGAGGGGGCTACACCTTC. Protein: CASSLNRGGYTF.

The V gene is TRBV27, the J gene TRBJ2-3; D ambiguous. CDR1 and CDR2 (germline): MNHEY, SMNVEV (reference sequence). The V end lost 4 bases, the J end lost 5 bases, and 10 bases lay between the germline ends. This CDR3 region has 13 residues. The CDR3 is CASSWRLGDTQYF. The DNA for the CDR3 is TGTGCCAGCAGTTGGCGCCTGGGAGATACGCAGTATTTT.

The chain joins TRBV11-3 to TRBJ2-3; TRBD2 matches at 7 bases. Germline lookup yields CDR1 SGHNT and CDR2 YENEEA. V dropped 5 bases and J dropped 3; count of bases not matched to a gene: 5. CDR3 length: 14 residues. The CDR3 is CASSKGLLTDTQYF. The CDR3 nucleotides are TGTGCCAGCAGCAAGGGACTACTGACAGATACGCAGTATTTT.

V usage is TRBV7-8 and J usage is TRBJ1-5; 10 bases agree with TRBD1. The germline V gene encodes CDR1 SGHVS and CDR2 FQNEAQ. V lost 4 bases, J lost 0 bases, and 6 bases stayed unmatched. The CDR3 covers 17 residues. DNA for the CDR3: TGTGCCAGCAGCTCCGGGACAGGGGTTTATAGCAATCAGCCCCAGCATTTT. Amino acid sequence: CASSSGTGVYSNQPQHF.

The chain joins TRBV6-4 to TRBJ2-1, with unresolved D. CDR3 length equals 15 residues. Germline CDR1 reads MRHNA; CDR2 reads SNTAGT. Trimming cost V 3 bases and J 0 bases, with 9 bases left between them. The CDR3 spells CASSERVASYNEQFF. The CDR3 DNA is TGTGCCAGCAGTGAAAGGGTAGCCTCCTACAATGAGCAGTTCTTC.

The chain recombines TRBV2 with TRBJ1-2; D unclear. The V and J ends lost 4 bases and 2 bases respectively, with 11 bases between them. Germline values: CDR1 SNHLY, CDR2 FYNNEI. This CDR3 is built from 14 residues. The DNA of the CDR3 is TGTGCCAGCAGTGTACTGTCGGCGAACTATGGCTACACCTTC. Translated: CASSVLSANYGYTF.

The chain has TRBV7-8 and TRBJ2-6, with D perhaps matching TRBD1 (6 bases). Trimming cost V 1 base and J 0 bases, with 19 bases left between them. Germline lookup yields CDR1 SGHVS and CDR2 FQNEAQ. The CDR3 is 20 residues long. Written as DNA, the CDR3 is TGTGCCAGCAGCTTAGGAAGGACAGCAAGAAGTATCTCTGGGGCCAACGTCCTGACTTTC. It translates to CASSLGRTARSISGANVLTF.

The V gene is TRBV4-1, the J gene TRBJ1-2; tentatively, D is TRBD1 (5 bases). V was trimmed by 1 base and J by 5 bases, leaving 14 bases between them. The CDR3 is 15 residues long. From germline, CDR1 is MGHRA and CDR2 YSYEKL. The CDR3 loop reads CASSQVRGEAYGYTF. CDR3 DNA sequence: TGCGCCAGCAGCCAAGTGAGAGGGGAGGCGTATGGCTACACCTTC.

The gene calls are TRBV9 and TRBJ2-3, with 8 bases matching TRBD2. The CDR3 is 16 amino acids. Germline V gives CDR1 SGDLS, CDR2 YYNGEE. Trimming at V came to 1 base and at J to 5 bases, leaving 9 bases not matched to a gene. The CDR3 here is CASSVSQRERIDTQYF. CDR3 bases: TGTGCCAGCAGCGTATCGCAGCGGGAGCGGATAGATACGCAGTATTTT.

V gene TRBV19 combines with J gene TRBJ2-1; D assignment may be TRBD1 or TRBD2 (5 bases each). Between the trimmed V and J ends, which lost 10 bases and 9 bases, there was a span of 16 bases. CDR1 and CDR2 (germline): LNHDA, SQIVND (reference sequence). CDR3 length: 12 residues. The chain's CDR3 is CATSRGAGEQFF. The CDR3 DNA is TGTGCCACCAGTCGAGGGGCGGGTGAGCAGTTCTTC.

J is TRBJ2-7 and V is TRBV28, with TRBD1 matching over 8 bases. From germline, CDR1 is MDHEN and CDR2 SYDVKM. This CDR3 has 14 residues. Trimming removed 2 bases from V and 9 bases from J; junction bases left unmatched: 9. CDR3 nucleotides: TGTGCCAGCAGTTTACCCGGACAGGGTACAGTGCAGTACTTC. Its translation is CASSLPGQGTVQYF.

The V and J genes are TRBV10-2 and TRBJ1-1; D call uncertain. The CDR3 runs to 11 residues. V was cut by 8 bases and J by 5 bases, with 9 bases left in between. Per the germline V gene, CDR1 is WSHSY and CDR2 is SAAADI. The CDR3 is CASHSETEAFF. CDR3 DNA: TGCGCCAGCCACTCAGAAACTGAAGCTTTCTTT.

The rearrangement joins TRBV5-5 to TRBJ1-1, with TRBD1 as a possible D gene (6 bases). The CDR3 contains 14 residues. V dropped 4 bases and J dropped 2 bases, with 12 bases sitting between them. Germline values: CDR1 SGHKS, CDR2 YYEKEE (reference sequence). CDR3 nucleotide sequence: TGTGCCAGCAGCCACGGACAGACCAACACTGAAGCTTTCTTT. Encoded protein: CASSHGQTNTEAFF.

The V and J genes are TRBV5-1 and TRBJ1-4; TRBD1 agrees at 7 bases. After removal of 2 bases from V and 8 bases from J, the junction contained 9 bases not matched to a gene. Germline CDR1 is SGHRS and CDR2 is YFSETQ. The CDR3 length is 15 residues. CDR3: CASSLRGGAREKLFF. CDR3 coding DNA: TGCGCCAGCAGCTTAAGAGGGGGCGCCCGGGAAAAACTGTTTTTT.

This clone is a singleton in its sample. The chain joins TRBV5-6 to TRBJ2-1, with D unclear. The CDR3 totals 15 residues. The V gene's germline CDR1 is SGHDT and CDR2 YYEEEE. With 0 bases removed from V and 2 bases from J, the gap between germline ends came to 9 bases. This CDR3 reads CASSLDDRPYNEQFF. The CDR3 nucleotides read TGTGCCAGCAGCTTGGACGATAGACCCTACAATGAGCAGTTCTTC.